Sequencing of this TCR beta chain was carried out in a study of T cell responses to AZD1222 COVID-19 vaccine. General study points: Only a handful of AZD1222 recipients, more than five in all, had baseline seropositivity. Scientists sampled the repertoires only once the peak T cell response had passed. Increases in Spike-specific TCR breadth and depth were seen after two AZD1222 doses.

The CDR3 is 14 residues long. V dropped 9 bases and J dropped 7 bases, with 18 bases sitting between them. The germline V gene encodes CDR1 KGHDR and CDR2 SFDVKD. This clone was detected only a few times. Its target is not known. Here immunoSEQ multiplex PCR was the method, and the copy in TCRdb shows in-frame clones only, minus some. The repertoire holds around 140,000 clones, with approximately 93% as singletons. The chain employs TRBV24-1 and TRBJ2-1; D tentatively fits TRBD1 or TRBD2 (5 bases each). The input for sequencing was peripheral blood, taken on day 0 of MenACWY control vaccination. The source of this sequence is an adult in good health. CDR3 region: CATAQPAWGNEQFF. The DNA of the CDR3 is TGTGCCACCGCTCAACCTGCCTGGGGGAATGAGCAGTTCTTC.